The 25 T cell receptor beta chains below were found in one sample sequenced in a study of T-cell memory formation after mild COVID-19. In TCRdb, the 5' RACE reads were re-called with MiXCR into one record per CDR3 protein. This sample yields roughly 200,000 distinct CDR3 sequences, of which roughly 10% are seen a single time; approximately 3.3% belongs to the top ten. The sequencing input was PBMCs or a T cell subset sorted from them (not recorded which). These receptors all come from a young man who had mild COVID-19 (a few samples of this study predate the infection). Cell type and time point are not known.

In its sample, this clonotype was seen many times. CDR3 sequence: CASSVLRAYGYTF. In DNA form, the CDR3 reads TGTGCCAGCAGTGTCTTGCGAGCCTATGGCTACACCTTC. V and J are TRBV28 and TRBJ1-2; no firm D call. Trimming took off 5 bases at V and 4 bases at J, with 11 bases between the two ends. The CDR3 totals 13 residues. Germline V CDR1 and CDR2: MDHEN, SYDVKM.

The V and J genes are TRBV4-1 and TRBJ1-5; weak D call: TRBD1 (5 bases). Trimming left V 4 bases short and J 3 bases short, with 10 bases between. CDR1 MGHRA and CDR2 YSYEKL come from the germline V gene. This CDR3 has 14 amino acids. Here the CDR3 reads CASSLSGTNQPQHF. The CDR3 DNA sequence: TGCGCCAGCAGCCTATCAGGGACCAATCAGCCCCAGCATTTT.

The DNA of the CDR3 is TGTGCCAGCAGTTACGGGGGCCTGCGGCACACTGAAGCTTTCTTT. Encoded protein: CASSYGGLRHTEAFF. The genes are TRBV6-5 and TRBJ1-1; a possible D gene is TRBD1 (6 bases). Germline V lookup: CDR1 MNHEY, CDR2 SVGAGI. V lost 2 bases, J lost 3 bases, and 13 bases lay in between. This CDR3 region has 15 residues.

V is TRBV7-9 and J is TRBJ2-7; D is undetermined. The CDR3 has 14 amino acids. Trimming removed 3 bases at V and 5 bases at J, with 14 bases between. From germline, CDR1 is SEHNR and CDR2 FQNEAQ (reference sequence). Written as DNA, the CDR3 is TGTGCCAGCAGCTTCAACTCTAGGATAAACGAGCAGTACTTC. It codes for CASSFNSRINEQYF.

This clonotype was counted many times. This sequence joins TRBV4-3 and TRBJ1-1, with D possibly matching TRBD1 (5 bases). The CDR3 contains 13 residues. V lost 4 bases, J lost 7 bases, and 13 bases lay in between. CDR1 is LGHNA and CDR2 is YSLEER in the germline V gene. CDR3 sequence: CASSRQRRGEAFF. In nucleotides, the CDR3 is TGCGCCAGCAGCCGACAGAGACGTGGTGAAGCTTTCTTT.

This clonotype came up many times. This chain links TRBV5-5 with TRBJ2-7; D gene ambiguous. CDR3 length: 14 amino acids. Germline lookup yields CDR1 SGHKS and CDR2 YYEKEE (reference sequence). Trimming cost V 0 bases and J 10 bases, with 17 bases left between them. The DNA of the CDR3 is TGTGCCAGCAGCTTGGCTGTGCCCAGAAGGGATCAGTACTTC. Translated: CASSLAVPRRDQYF.

This clonotype was seen repeatedly, ten times or more. The chain combines TRBV5-1 with TRBJ2-2, with 13 nucleotides matching TRBD2. This CDR3 is built from 19 residues. Trimming cost V 4 bases and J 6 bases; bases outside gene matches: 15. Germline CDR1 and CDR2: SGHRS and YFSETQ. The CDR3 here is CASSPLTGTSGVTAGELFF. The CDR3 DNA sequence: TGCGCCAGCAGCCCCCTTACCGGGACTAGCGGGGTCACTGCCGGGGAGCTGTTTTTT.

The rearrangement uses TRBV7-2 and TRBJ2-3, with D uncertain. The germline CDR1 and CDR2 sequences are SGHTA and FQGNSA. The V end was cut by 3 bases, the J end by 0 bases, with 10 bases between. This CDR3 comprises 15 residues. The CDR3 sequence is CASSFYLTSTDTQYF. CDR3 DNA sequence: TGTGCCAGCAGCTTCTACCTGACGAGCACAGATACGCAGTATTTT. Full variable domain (remainder filled in from reference TRBV7-2 and TRBJ2-3): GAGVSQSPSNKVTEKGKDVELRCDPISGHTALYWYRQSLGQGLEFLIYFQGNSAPDKSGLPSDRFSAERTGGSVSTLTIQRTQQEDSAVYLCASSFYLTSTDTQYFGPGTRLTVL.

There are a few counts of this clonotype. The chain links TRBV15 to TRBJ1-1; TRBD1 matches at 10 bases. With V trimmed by 4 bases and J by 7 bases, 9 bases remained unmatched. The CDR3 covers 15 residues. Germline V CDR1 and CDR2: LNHNV, YYDKDF (reference sequence). CDR3 loop: CATSIDRGRVNEAFF. Written as DNA, the CDR3 is TGTGCCACCAGCATCGACAGGGGGCGCGTAAATGAAGCTTTCTTT.

The chain employs TRBV7-9 and TRBJ1-1, with D hard to call. The V and J ends lost 9 bases and 6 bases respectively, with 14 bases between them. Germline CDR1 reads SEHNR; CDR2 reads FQNEAQ (reference sequence). This CDR3 spans 12 amino acids. This CDR3 reads CASTLLGAEAFF. CDR3 nucleotide sequence: TGTGCCAGTACGCTCCTCGGGGCTGAAGCTTTCTTT. Filled out from reference TRBV7-9 and TRBJ1-1, the complete variable domain reads DTGVSQNPRHKITKRGQNVTFRCDPISEHNRLYWYRQTLGQGPEFLTYFQNEAQLEKSRLLSDRFSAERPKGSFSTLEIQRTEQGDSAMYLCASTLLGAEAFFGQGTRLTVV.

V gene TRBV10-3 combines with J gene TRBJ2-3; 7 bases match TRBD2. V lost 10 bases, J lost 2 bases, and 12 bases stayed unmatched. CDR3 length equals 15 residues. Germline loops: CDR1 ENHRY, CDR2 SYGVKD. This chain's CDR3 is CATSNSRGITDTQYF. CDR3 coding DNA: TGTGCCACCAGCAACTCGCGGGGGATCACAGATACGCAGTATTTT.

The V call is TRBV5-1, the J call TRBJ2-1; possibly TRBD1 for D (5 bases). V lost 2 bases and J lost 8, with 14 bases in between. In germline, CDR1 is SGHRS, CDR2 YFSETQ. There are 14 residues in the CDR3. CDR3 DNA: TGCGCCAGCAGCTTCCGACAGATGGCCCATGAGCAGTTCTTC. Amino acid sequence: CASSFRQMAHEQFF.

The rearrangement uses TRBV7-9 and TRBJ1-5; D gene uncertain. CDR3 length: 13 residues. V lost 0 bases to trimming and J lost 4 bases, with 4 bases between them. Germline V CDR1 and CDR2: SEHNR, FQNEAQ (reference sequence). The DNA for the CDR3 is TGTGCCAGCAGCTTAGCCAATAATCAGCCCCAGCATTTT. Protein product: CASSLANNQPQHF. Full variable domain (missing parts from reference TRBV7-9 and TRBJ1-5): DTGVSQNPRHKITKRGQNVTFRCDPISEHNRLYWYRQTLGQGPEFLTYFQNEAQLEKSRLLSDRFSAERPKGSFSTLEIQRTEQGDSAMYLCASSLANNQPQHFGDGTRLSIL.

This clonotype was picked up many times. This sequence joins TRBV7-2 and TRBJ1-2; D uncertain. CDR3 length equals 16 residues. V was clipped by 7 bases and J by 4 bases, with 22 bases between them. Germline V gene sequence: CDR1 SGHTA, CDR2 FQGNSA. CDR3 in DNA: TGTGCCAGCACCCCCTCCGGCAGCAGGTCAAGCTATGGCTACACCTTC. This translates into CASTPSGSRSSYGYTF.

The sample holds many counts of this clonotype. J is TRBJ1-4 and V is TRBV20-1; 7 positions agree with TRBD1. The CDR3 has 13 amino acids. The germline CDR1 and CDR2 sequences are DFQATT and SNEGSKA (reference sequence). With 6 bases clipped from V and 4 bases from J, the junction kept 5 bases outside the gene matches. As DNA, the CDR3 is TGCAGTGCCGGGGGACAGCTTAATGAAAAACTGTTTTTT. Translated, it gives CSAGGQLNEKLFF.

The chain links TRBV18 to TRBJ2-5, with D uncertain. The germline V and J ends were trimmed by 0 bases and 4 bases, with 15 bases remaining between them. The CDR3 contains 16 residues. Germline V gives CDR1 KGHSH, CDR2 LQKENI. CDR3 DNA sequence: TGTGCCAGCTCACCACCGGGCAGCCCCCTGGGAGAGACCCAGTACTTC. Translating it yields CASSPPGSPLGETQYF.

The chain carries TRBV7-2 and TRBJ1-2; D might be TRBD1 (6 bases). The CDR3 is made up of 14 amino acids. CDR1 SGHTA and CDR2 FQGNSA come from the germline V gene. Trimming removed 5 bases from V and 8 bases from J, with 18 bases in between. CDR3 sequence (DNA): TGTGCCAGCAGCGACGACAGGAATAGCGTCGGCTACACCTTC. It specifies CASSDDRNSVGYTF.

This clonotype has ten or more counts. The chain links TRBV20-1 to TRBJ2-1; 10 nucleotides match TRBD2. CDR3 size: 16 residues. The V and J ends lost 5 bases and 4 bases, in that order; junction bases with no gene match: 11. Germline CDR1 and CDR2: DFQATT and SNEGSKA (reference sequence). For the CDR3, the DNA is TGCAGTGCTGGAAACAGAAAGCGGGGGGGTTACAATGAGCAGTTCTTC. It encodes CSAGNRKRGGYNEQFF.

This clonotype has more than one count but fewer than ten. The V call is TRBV25-1, the J call TRBJ2-1, with 10 bases fitting TRBD2. The V segment lost 4 bases and the J segment 3 bases; nucleotides outside the gene matches: 12. The CDR3 length is 18 residues. Germline V gene data show CDR1 as MGHDK and CDR2 as SYGVNS. The CDR3 spells CASSGIAGLAGVYNEQFF. The CDR3 DNA reads as TGTGCCAGCAGTGGGATCGCAGGGCTAGCGGGAGTCTACAATGAGCAGTTCTTC.

This clonotype was seen a handful of times. This chain links TRBV7-9 with TRBJ1-5; D remains ambiguous. Germline CDR1 reads SEHNR; CDR2 reads FQNEAQ (reference sequence). The length of the CDR3 is 14 residues. V lost 5 bases and J 3 bases, leaving 11 bases between the germline ends. This chain's CDR3 is CASSPDRSNQPQHF. The DNA of the CDR3 is TGTGCCAGCAGCCCGGACCGATCCAATCAGCCCCAGCATTTT.

The chain uses TRBV7-3 and TRBJ1-1; perhaps TRBD1 as D (5 bases). This CDR3 is built from 15 residues. The V gene lost 2 bases and the J gene lost 1 base, with 11 bases spanning the gap. Germline V CDR1 and CDR2: SGHTA, FQGTGA. The CDR3 bases are TGTGCCAGCAGCTTAGAATCAGGGCCGAACACTGAAGCTTTCTTT. It translates to CASSLESGPNTEAFF.

This clonotype was recorded a few times. The chain employs TRBV6-1 and TRBJ2-7; possibly TRBD2 for D (5 bases). The CDR3 spans 14 residues. Looked up from germline, CDR1 is MNHNS and CDR2 is SASEGT. Trimming removed 3 bases at V and 4 bases at J, with 13 bases between. CDR3 loop: CASSDGPTGYEQYF. In DNA form, the CDR3 reads TGTGCCAGCAGTGACGGGCCAACGGGATACGAGCAGTACTTC.

This clonotype was observed a handful of times. The chain uses TRBV12-3 or TRBV12-4 and TRBJ2-3, with 10 bases identical to TRBD1. The CDR3 is made up of 15 amino acids. Trimming removed 3 bases from V and 6 bases from J; junction bases left unmatched: 6. The CDR3 bases are TGTGCCAGCAGTTTGCGACAGGGGGCTTGGGATACGCAGTATTTT. It yields the protein CASSLRQGAWDTQYF.

This clonotype was counted only a few times. This sequence joins TRBV20-1 and TRBJ2-1; TRBD2 matches 8 bases. This CDR3 comprises 14 residues. V shed 3 bases and J 5 bases; nucleotides not matched to a gene: 6. The germline V gene encodes CDR1 DFQATT and CDR2 SNEGSKA (reference sequence). For the CDR3, the DNA is TGCAGTGCTAGGGATAGCGGGAAACACAATGAGCAGTTCTTC. It specifies CSARDSGKHNEQFF.

This clonotype was seen at least ten times. The V and J genes are TRBV7-3 and TRBJ2-7; no reliable D call. Germline assignment: CDR1 SGHTA and CDR2 FQGTGA. Trimming removed 1 base from V and 3 bases from J, with 13 bases in between. This CDR3 comprises 15 residues. The CDR3 DNA reads TGTGCCAGCAGCTTAAACCCAGCCCACTACTACGAGCAGTACTTC. Protein product: CASSLNPAHYYEQYF.